The next 7 T cell receptor beta chains were all read from a single sample in a study of T cell responses to AZD1222 COVID-19 vaccine (dated by TCRdb to the early 2020s). This sample's time point label indicates: about 28 days (+/-7) after the second vaccine dose. Libraries were made using the immunoSEQ multiplex PCR assay. TCRdb re-hosts the immuneACCESS table, in-frame sequences only. Its copies lack some clones; in the studies checked, an unresolved V gene accounts for under half of them, and the cause for the rest is not known. This sample gives 100,000 to 120,000 clones in total; 75% to 90% of them show up just once. The ten largest clones capture 35% to 55% of the sample. Source: peripheral blood, taken 28 days after the second AZD1222 dose. The receptors come from an adult who received the AZD1222 COVID-19 vaccine.

The V gene is TRBV19, the J gene TRBJ1-5, with D tentatively TRBD1 (5 bases). The germline gives CDR1 LNHDA, CDR2 SQIVND (reference sequence). The CDR3 is made up of 15 amino acids. Trimming pared 7 bases from V and 5 bases from J, leaving 18 bases between. As DNA, the CDR3 is TGTGCCAGTACCCGCCGGGGCGTTGAAGATCAGCCCCAGCATTTT. This codes for CASTRRGVEDQPQHF.

The chain couples TRBV24-1 to TRBJ2-5, with D maybe TRBD2 (6 bases). Trimming took 3 bases from V and 5 from J, leaving 12 bases between them. Germline CDR1 reads KGHDR; CDR2 reads SFDVKD. The CDR3 is made up of 14 amino acids. CDR3 in amino acids: CATSDARGGETQYF. For the CDR3, the DNA is TGTGCCACCAGTGATGCCCGGGGAGGTGAGACCCAGTACTTC.

V is TRBV20-1 and J is TRBJ2-7, with a weak D call TRBD1 (5 bases). The CDR3 is 13 residues long. From germline, CDR1 is DFQATT and CDR2 SNEGSKA (reference sequence). V was trimmed by 3 bases and J by 6 bases, leaving 15 bases between them. The CDR3 DNA follows: TGCAGTGCTAGTTTCCAGGGATGGGGCGAGCAGTACTTC. This translates into CSASFQGWGEQYF.

This rearrangement joins TRBV30 to TRBJ1-1; no reliable D call. The CDR3 length is 13 residues. Per germline, CDR1 GTSNPN and CDR2 SVGIG (reference sequence). V gave up 1 base and J gave up 0 bases, with 6 bases separating them. CDR3: CAWSDTVNTEAFF. The CDR3 region has the DNA TGTGCCTGGAGTGACACCGTGAACACTGAAGCTTTCTTT.

The CDR3 region has the DNA TGTGCCAGTAGTATCGTGGGGGCGGGGGAGACCCAGTACTTC. As protein: CASSIVGAGETQYF. This chain joins TRBV19 and TRBJ2-5, with D perhaps given as TRBD1 or TRBD2 (6 bases each). Germline V gene data show CDR1 as LNHDA and CDR2 as SQIVND (reference sequence). This CDR3 is 14 amino acids long. The V gene lost 3 bases and the J gene lost 5 bases, with 13 bases spanning the gap.

CDR3 nucleotide sequence: TGTGCCAGCAGCGCGGACAGGGGAATCTACGAGCAGTACTTC. Amino acid sequence: CASSADRGIYEQYF. The rearrangement links TRBV11-2 to TRBJ2-7, with TRBD1 matching 9 bases. Germline V gene lookup returns CDR1 SGHAT and CDR2 FQNNGV. The CDR3 covers 14 residues. V was clipped by 5 bases and J by 3 bases; unmatched bases: 5.

In regard to this clone: Without the conserved terminal phenylalanine or tryptophan, this CDR3 likely stems from a read error. The DNA is omitted, as the CDR3 cannot be located on it reliably, and the CDR3 follows TCRdb's listing. The V and J genes are TRBV12-1 and TRBJ2-7. TRBV12-1 is marked as a pseudogene. The CDR3 length equals 9 residues, ends included. The CDR3 here is CASSFHLFP.